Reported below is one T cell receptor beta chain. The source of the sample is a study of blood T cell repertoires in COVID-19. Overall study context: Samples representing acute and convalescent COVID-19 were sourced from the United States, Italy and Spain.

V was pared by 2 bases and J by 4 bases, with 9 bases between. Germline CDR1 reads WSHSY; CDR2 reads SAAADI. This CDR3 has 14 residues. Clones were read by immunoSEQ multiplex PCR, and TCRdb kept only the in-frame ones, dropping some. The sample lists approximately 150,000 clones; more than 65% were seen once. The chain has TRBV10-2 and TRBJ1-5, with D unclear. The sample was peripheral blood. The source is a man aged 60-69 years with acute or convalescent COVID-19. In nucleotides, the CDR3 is TGCGCCAGCAGTGAGCGGGGAAGTAATCAGCCCCAGCATTTT. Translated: CASSERGSNQPQHF.